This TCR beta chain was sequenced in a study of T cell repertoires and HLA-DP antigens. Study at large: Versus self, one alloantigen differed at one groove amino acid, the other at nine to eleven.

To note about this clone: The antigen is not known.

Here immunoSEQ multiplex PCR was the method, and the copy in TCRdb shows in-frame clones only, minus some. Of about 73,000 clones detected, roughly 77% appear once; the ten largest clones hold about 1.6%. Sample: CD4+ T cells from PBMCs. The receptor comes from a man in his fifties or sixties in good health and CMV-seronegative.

CDR3 in amino acids: CASSLAWGGGSKGYTF. The CDR3 nucleotides read TGTGCCAGCAGCTTAGCTTGGGGAGGGGGCTCGAAAGGCTACACCTTC. The J gene is TRBJ1-2, the V gene TRBV7-9; the match to TRBD1 covers 7 bases. The V segment lost 0 bases and the J segment 8 bases; nucleotides outside the gene matches: 12. The CDR3 has 16 amino acids. Germline V gene lookup returns CDR1 SEHNR and CDR2 FQNEAQ (reference sequence).